The present TCR beta chain was sequenced within a study of OX40 agonist ivuxolimab in advanced cancers. Study background: Three patients responded partially, comprising one with hepatocellular carcinoma and two with cutaneous melanoma. Study-wide results and limits: Low normalized T-cell clonal expansion was additionally recorded for some nonresponders.

About this clone itself: The antigen is undetermined.

This CDR3 is built from 12 residues. Germline CDR1 SQVTM, CDR2 ANQGSEA. V lost 5 bases, J lost 4 bases, and 10 bases lay in between. Produced via immunoSEQ multiplex PCR; TCRdb's table is partial and in-frame only. The table includes 59,000 or so clones, 75% to 90% detected once. Sequencing used CD4+ or CD8+ T cells sorted from blood, obtained in a trial of the OX40 agonist ivuxolimab. The chain combines TRBV29-1 with TRBJ2-3, with D possibly being TRBD1 (5 bases). The receptor's source is an adult with an advanced solid tumor such as melanoma, head and neck, liver or kidney cancer. As DNA, the CDR3 is TGCAGCGTTCAAGGGGTAGCAGATACGCAGTATTTT. Translated, it gives CSVQGVADTQYF.